The entry below gives a single T cell receptor beta chain sequence along with its context. These data come from a study of T-cell memory formation after mild COVID-19. TCRdb passed the 5' RACE reads through MiXCR, listing each CDR3 protein once. Of around 180,000 distinct CDR3 sequences listed, less than 20% are singletons. The ends were cut back, 2 bases at V and 5 bases at J, with 12 bases in the middle. Looked up from germline, CDR1 is MDHEN and CDR2 is SYDVKM. This CDR3 comprises 14 residues. This TCR was sampled from a man in his late teens or twenties who had mild COVID-19 (a few samples of this study predate the infection). Cell type and time point are not known. The sequencing input was PBMCs or a T cell subset sorted from them (not recorded which). V usage is TRBV28 and J usage is TRBJ1-1; D not certain. For the CDR3, the DNA is TGTGCCAGCAGTTTAGCTCCGGGAGGGACTGAAGCTTTCTTT. Translating gives CASSLAPGGTEAFF. The variable domain in full, completed from reference TRBV28 and TRBJ1-1, reads DVKVTQSSRYLVKRTGEKVFLECVQDMDHENMFWYRQDPGLGLRLIYFSYDVKMKEKGDIPEGYSVSREKKERFSLILESASTNQTSMYLCASSLAPGGTEAFFGQGTRLTVV.